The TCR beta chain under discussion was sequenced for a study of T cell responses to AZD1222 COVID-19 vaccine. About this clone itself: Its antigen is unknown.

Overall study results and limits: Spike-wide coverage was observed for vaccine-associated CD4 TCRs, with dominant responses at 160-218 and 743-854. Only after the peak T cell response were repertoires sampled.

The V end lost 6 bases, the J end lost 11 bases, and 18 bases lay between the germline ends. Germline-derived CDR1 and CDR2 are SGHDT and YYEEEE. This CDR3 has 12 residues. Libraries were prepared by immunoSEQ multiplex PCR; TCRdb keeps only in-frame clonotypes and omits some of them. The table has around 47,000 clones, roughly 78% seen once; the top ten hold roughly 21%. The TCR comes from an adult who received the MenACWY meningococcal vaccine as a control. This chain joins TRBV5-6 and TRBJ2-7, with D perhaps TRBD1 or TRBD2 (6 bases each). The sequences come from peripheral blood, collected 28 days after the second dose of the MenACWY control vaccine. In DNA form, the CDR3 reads TGTGCCAGCAACCGCGGGGCAGGGGCCGAGTACGTC. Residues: CASNRGAGAEYV.